This T cell receptor (beta chain) stems from a study of blood T cell repertoires in COVID-19. Study at large: The United States, Italy and Spain supplied acute and convalescent COVID-19 samples. PBMCs, B-cell-depleted T cells, or T cells were the source of the cDNA or gDNA that made up the material.

Authors' analysis steps: Amplifying reference gene primers gave estimates of nucleated cell counts. Clones were read by immunoSEQ multiplex PCR, and TCRdb kept only the in-frame ones, dropping some. V and J calls plus clone size are reproduced from that table; the DNA served to infer D and trimming. Here the sample spans around 46,000 clones, 65% to 85% being singletons. The CDR3 is 14 residues long. Germline assignment: CDR1 ENHRY and CDR2 SYGVKD. The J segment lost 4 bases and the V segment lost 3 bases, leaving 1 base of the junction unmatched. The receptor comes from a man aged 65 to 85 with acute or convalescent COVID-19. Sequencing input: peripheral blood. J is TRBJ2-7 and V is TRBV10-3; 12 positions agree with TRBD2. The CDR3 nucleotides are TGTGCCATCAGTGAACTAGCGGGAGGATACGAGCAGTACTTC. It is translated as CAISELAGGYEQYF.